The entry below describes one T cell receptor beta chain. The entry originates in a study of blood T cell repertoires in COVID-19. Study overall: The analysed material was cDNA or gDNA that came from T cells, B-cell-depleted T cells, or PBMCs.

This CDR3 region has 14 residues. V was clipped by 1 base and J by 6 bases, with 13 bases between them. The V gene's germline CDR1 is LNHNV and CDR2 YYDKDF (reference sequence). As handled by the study authors: The authors estimated nucleated cell counts from reference gene primer amplification. Assay: immunoSEQ multiplex PCR; the TCRdb copy retains only in-frame clones and omits some. That table supplies the V and J calls and clone size; D and trimming were determined from the DNA. The data show approximately 270,000 clones, with roughly 88% seen just once and about 1% held by the top ten. Sequenced input: peripheral blood. This chain connects TRBV15 to TRBJ2-7, with D tentatively TRBD2 (6 bases). The TCR was taken from a human donor with COVID-19, enrolled during active disease. The donor label of this sample is uncertain. CDR3 coding DNA: TGTGCCACCAGCAGAGGGGGGGTTGGTGGCGAGCAGTACTTC. Protein sequence: CATSRGGVGGEQYF.